The TCR beta chain under discussion was sequenced for a study of shared clonotypes between healthy human individuals. Remarks on this clone: Its antigen is currently unknown.

Whole-study results and caveats: Non-shared clonotypes were found to have lower generation probabilities than the clonotypes that were shared by all four of the sorted-subset donors. Across subsets, estimated richness was generally greater for naive than for memory populations.

TCRdb keeps only in-frame clones here, not all; method: immunoSEQ multiplex PCR. The sample has around 560,000 clones, about 95% seen once; the top ten hold over 0.1%. The naive CD8 population came from CD45RO-negative cells selected for CCR7, without terminally differentiated effector memory CD45RA+ cells. There are 17 residues in the CDR3. CDR1 is SGHRS, CDR2 YFSETQ, per germline. V shed 4 bases, J shed 0 bases, and the junction held 8 bases outside the gene matches. The gene calls are TRBV5-1 and TRBJ2-1; TRBD2 matches 9 bases. Source material: naive CD8+ T cells sorted from blood. This receptor was obtained from a woman aged 25 to 39 in good health. CDR3 in DNA: TGCGCCAGCAGCCGTCGCCTAGCGGGAAGCTCCTACAATGAGCAGTTCTTC. Residues: CASSRRLAGSSYNEQFF.